Listed here are 2 T cell receptor beta chains from one sample, sequenced in a study of T cells in Graves' hyperthyroidism and ophthalmopathy. Amplification of TCR beta CDR3 regions used RNA as the template. First-round RT-PCR of the TCR CDR3 relied on the HTBI primer set. MiXCR, applied by TCRdb to the multiplex PCR reads, yields one record per CDR3 protein. This sample has about 570,000 distinct CDR3 sequences; 14% occur once, and the top ten carry approximately 15%. Material: blood. All receptors come from a woman aged 40-49 years with Graves' hyperthyroidism.

Many counts were recorded for this clonotype. The chain combines TRBV28 with TRBJ1-3; D unresolved. With 5 bases removed from V and 0 bases from J, the gap between germline ends came to 14 bases. This CDR3 spans 16 amino acids. Germline CDR1 reads MDHEN; CDR2 reads SYDVKM. CDR3 sequence (DNA): TGTGCCAGCAGTGGCGTTGGGCCAGTCTCTGGAAACACCATATATTTT. Protein product: CASSGVGPVSGNTIYF.

The J gene is TRBJ1-4, the V gene TRBV15, with a possible D match to TRBD1 (5 bases). Germline V CDR1 and CDR2: LNHNV, YYDKDF (reference sequence). Trimming pared 1 base from V and 0 bases from J, leaving 9 bases between. The CDR3 loop spans 16 amino acids. Here the CDR3 reads CATSRGAGTTNEKLFF. CDR3 in DNA: TGTGCCACCAGCAGAGGTGCAGGGACAACTAATGAAAAACTGTTTTTT.